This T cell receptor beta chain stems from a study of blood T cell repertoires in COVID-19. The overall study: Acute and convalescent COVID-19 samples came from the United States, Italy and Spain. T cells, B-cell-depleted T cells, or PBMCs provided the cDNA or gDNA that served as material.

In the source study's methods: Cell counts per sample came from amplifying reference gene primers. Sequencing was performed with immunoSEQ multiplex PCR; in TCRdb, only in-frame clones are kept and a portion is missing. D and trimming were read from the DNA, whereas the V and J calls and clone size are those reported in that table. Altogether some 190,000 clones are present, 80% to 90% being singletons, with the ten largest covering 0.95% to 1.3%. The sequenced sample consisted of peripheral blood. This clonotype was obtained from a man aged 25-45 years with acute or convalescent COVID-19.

CDR3 sequence reads: CASSLTSVYEQYF. The CDR3 DNA sequence: TGTGCCAGCAGTTTAACCAGCGTCTACGAGCAGTACTTC. The chain links TRBV12-3 or TRBV12-4 to TRBJ2-7; D remains unclear. CDR3 length: 13 amino acids. V was trimmed by 2 bases and J by 3 bases, leaving 8 bases between them.